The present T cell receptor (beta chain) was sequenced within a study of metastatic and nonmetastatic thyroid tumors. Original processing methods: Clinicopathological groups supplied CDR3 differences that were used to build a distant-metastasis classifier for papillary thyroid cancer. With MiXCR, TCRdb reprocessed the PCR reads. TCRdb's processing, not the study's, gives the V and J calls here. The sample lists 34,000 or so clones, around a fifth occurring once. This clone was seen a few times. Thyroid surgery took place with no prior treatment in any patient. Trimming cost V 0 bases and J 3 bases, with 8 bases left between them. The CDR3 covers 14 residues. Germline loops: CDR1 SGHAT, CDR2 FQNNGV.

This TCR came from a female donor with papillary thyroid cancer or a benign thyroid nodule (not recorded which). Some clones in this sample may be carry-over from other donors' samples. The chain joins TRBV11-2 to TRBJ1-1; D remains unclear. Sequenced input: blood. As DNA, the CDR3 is TGTGCCAGCAGCTTAGATCAAGCTCACACTGAAGCTTTCTTT. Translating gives CASSLDQAHTEAFF.